The 31 T cell receptor beta chains reported below all come from one sample, sequenced in a study of cytomegalovirus exposure and HLA in healthy donors. PCR employed 60 Vbeta and 13 Jbeta primers. Sequencing used immunoSEQ multiplex PCR; TCRdb keeps in-frame clones, though not all of them. The sample shows about 120,000 clones, about 75% of them seen only once. The specimen sequenced was PBMCs. The receptors come from a man aged 60-69 years in good health and CMV-seropositive.

The count of this clone is one. This chain links TRBV5-1 with TRBJ1-6; no clear D. V shed 0 bases and J shed 8 bases, with 9 bases lying between them. The germline CDR1 and CDR2 sequences are SGHRS and YFSETQ. This CDR3 spans 14 amino acids. CDR3: CASSLVLQDSPLHF. The CDR3 DNA sequence: TGCGCCAGCAGCTTGGTCCTCCAGGATTCACCCCTCCACTTT.

The J gene is TRBJ1-5, the V gene TRBV2; 8 bases fit TRBD1. CDR1 and CDR2 from the germline V gene are SNHLY and FYNNEI. The CDR3 has 15 residues. V shed 4 bases, J shed 3 bases, and the junction held 5 bases outside the gene matches. The DNA of the CDR3 is TGTGCCAGCAGTGGGAGACAGGGGTACAATCAGCCCCAGCATTTT. This encodes CASSGRQGYNQPQHF.

V usage is TRBV11-2 and J usage is TRBJ2-5; D is unclear. TRBJ2-7 explains the end of the DNA better; the J call may be wrong. The length of the CDR3 is 12 residues. CDR1 and CDR2 (germline): SGHAT, FQNNGV. CDR3 DNA: TGTGCCAGCAGCTTAAATCTGGGCGAGCAGTACTTC. This sequence encodes CASSLNLGEQYF.

This CDR3 reads CAWNGGQVNTEAFF. The CDR3 bases are TGTGCCTGGAACGGGGGGCAGGTGAACACTGAAGCTTTCTTT. This rearrangement joins TRBV30 to TRBJ1-1; TRBD1 is a possible D gene (6 bases). V gave up 4 bases and J gave up 0 bases, with 12 bases separating them. Germline values: CDR1 GTSNPN, CDR2 SVGIG (reference sequence). The CDR3 consists of 14 residues.

A word on this clone: The junction does not match germline at one end; this may be a read error. The chain recombines TRBV6-6 with TRBJ1-1; 8 positions match TRBD1. In germline, CDR1 is MNHNY, CDR2 SVGAGI (reference sequence). This CDR3 comprises 15 residues. In DNA form, the CDR3 reads TGTGCCAGCAGTCACTCCGGGACAGGCAACACTGAAGCTTTCTTT. This sequence encodes CASSHSGTGNTEAFF.

The genes are TRBV2 and TRBJ2-7; 10 positions agree with TRBD2. CDR3 length: 15 amino acids. Trimming took 6 bases from V and 5 from J; bases not matched to a gene: 10. CDR1 SNHLY and CDR2 FYNNEI come from the germline V gene. CDR3 in DNA: TGTGCCAGCAGGGATAGAACTAGCGGGAAGAACGAGCAGTACTTC. Amino acid sequence: CASRDRTSGKNEQYF.

V gene TRBV11-1 combines with J gene TRBJ2-7; D perhaps matches TRBD2 (6 bases). V gave up 2 bases and J gave up 3 bases, with 11 bases separating them. Germline values: CDR1 SGHAT, CDR2 FQDESV (reference sequence). The CDR3 length is 14 residues. The CDR3: CASSLWPGVYEQYF. As DNA, the CDR3 is TGTGCCAGCAGCTTATGGCCGGGGGTCTACGAGCAGTACTTC. The full variable domain, its missing parts supplied by reference TRBV11-1 and TRBJ2-7, is EAEVAQSPRYKITEKSQAVAFWCDPISGHATLYWYRQILGQGPELLVQFQDESVVDDSQLPKDRFSAERLKGVDSTLKIQPAELGDSAMYLCASSLWPGVYEQYFGPGTRLTVT.

The rearrangement links TRBV9 to TRBJ2-6; maybe TRBD2 (5 bases). Per germline, CDR1 SGDLS and CDR2 YYNGEE. The length of the CDR3 is 14 residues. The V and J ends lost 3 bases and 4 bases respectively, with 8 bases between them. The CDR3 spells CASSALAGANVLTF. CDR3 bases: TGTGCCAGCAGCGCTCTAGCCGGGGCCAACGTCCTGACTTTC.

CDR3 bases: TGTGCCAGCAGTGAAGATGTAAGAGTTTACGAGCAGTACTTC. As protein: CASSEDVRVYEQYF. The chain couples TRBV6-1 to TRBJ2-7; D is ambiguous. The CDR3 runs to 14 residues. Germline V gene data show CDR1 as MNHNS and CDR2 as SASEGT. Trimming removed 1 base at V and 4 bases at J, with 11 bases between.

The chain uses TRBV6-1 and TRBJ2-1, with D maybe TRBD1 (5 bases). The germline V gene has CDR1 MNHNS and CDR2 SASEGT. The CDR3 length is 16 residues. The ends were cut back, 0 bases at V and 9 bases at J, with 18 bases in the middle. The CDR3 DNA follows: TGTGCCAGCAGTGAAGCGAACCCAGGGCCGAGGAGTGAGCAGTTCTTC. Protein sequence: CASSEANPGPRSEQFF.

The chain employs TRBV5-1 and TRBJ1-1; 10 bases match TRBD1. Trimming removed 3 bases from V and 4 bases from J; junction bases left unmatched: 6. The CDR3 loop spans 15 amino acids. Germline assignment: CDR1 SGHRS and CDR2 YFSETQ. The CDR3 DNA is TGCGCCAGCAGCTCGCGGACAGGGGGAGGCACTGAAGCTTTCTTT. Residues: CASSSRTGGGTEAFF.

This clone has a handful of counts. This CDR3 is also generated by other DNA sequences in the sample. V gene TRBV5-1 combines with J gene TRBJ2-7, with 7 bases aligning to TRBD1. V lost 1 base, J lost 5 bases, and 3 bases stayed unmatched. Germline values: CDR1 SGHRS, CDR2 YFSETQ. The CDR3 runs 13 residues. The CDR3 loop is CASSLQGGDEQYF. The CDR3 DNA follows: TGCGCCAGCAGCTTGCAAGGGGGCGACGAGCAGTACTTC.

This clone was recorded only once. CDR3 sequence (DNA): TGTGCCAGCAGCTTGGGGGCTAGCGGGAGCGGTCGGCAGTACTTC. The encoded protein is CASSLGASGSGRQYF. The chain couples TRBV5-6 to TRBJ2-7; 10 bases match TRBD2. This CDR3 is built from 15 residues. Per the germline V gene, CDR1 is SGHDT and CDR2 is YYEEEE. V lost 0 bases, J lost 9 bases, and 9 bases stayed unmatched.

The J gene is TRBJ2-4, the V gene TRBV4-1; TRBD1 matches at 9 bases. Unmatched junction bases numbered 10, after V lost 2 bases and J lost 8 bases. In germline, CDR1 is MGHRA, CDR2 YSYEKL. The CDR3 has 16 amino acids. The CDR3 protein is CASSQITGTGIHIQYF. The DNA for the CDR3 is TGCGCCAGCAGCCAAATCACCGGGACAGGGATCCACATTCAGTACTTC.

V gene TRBV10-1 combines with J gene TRBJ2-2, with 11 bases matching TRBD2. Germline lookup yields CDR1 WNHNN and CDR2 SYGVQD (reference sequence). The V segment lost 8 bases and the J segment 4 bases; nucleotides outside the gene matches: 6. The CDR3 consists of 15 residues. The CDR3 nucleotides read TGCGCCAGCGGAATAGCGGGAGGGGGCACCGGGGAGCTGTTTTTT. Its translation: CASGIAGGGTGELFF.

This clone was seen a handful of times. J is TRBJ2-7 and V is TRBV4-1; 7 nucleotides match TRBD2. Germline CDR1 is MGHRA and CDR2 is YSYEKL. The CDR3 runs 16 residues. With 4 bases clipped from V and 2 bases from J, the junction kept 11 bases outside the gene matches. The CDR3: CASSRATRDYPYEQYF. The CDR3, as DNA: TGCGCCAGCAGCCGAGCCACACGGGACTACCCCTACGAGCAGTACTTC.

This clone was seen a handful of times. The J gene is TRBJ1-4, the V gene TRBV28, with D perhaps TRBD1 (6 bases). The CDR3 contains 16 residues. Germline loops: CDR1 MDHEN, CDR2 SYDVKM. V shed 3 bases and J shed 8 bases, with 19 bases lying between them. This CDR3 is CASSFPPTGKDEKLFF. The CDR3 region has the DNA TGTGCCAGCAGTTTCCCACCCACAGGGAAGGACGAAAAACTGTTTTTT.

Of note for this clone: Other DNA sequences in the same sample also yield this CDR3. This sequence joins TRBV27 and TRBJ1-5, with D possibly matching TRBD1 (5 bases). V dropped 6 bases and J dropped 4 bases, with 7 bases sitting between them. Germline lookup yields CDR1 MNHEY and CDR2 SMNVEV (reference sequence). The CDR3 length is 12 residues. CDR3 DNA sequence: TGTGCCAGCAGGGGGGGGAATCAGCCCCAGCATTTT. The encoded protein is CASRGGNQPQHF.

The chain combines TRBV5-6 with TRBJ1-2; D might be TRBD1 (5 bases). The V gene lost 4 bases and the J gene lost 0 bases, with 16 bases spanning the gap. Germline CDR1 reads SGHDT; CDR2 reads YYEEEE. The CDR3 has 16 residues. This CDR3 is CASSRGVGPANYGYTF. CDR3 DNA: TGTGCCAGCAGCCGAGGAGTGGGGCCTGCTAACTATGGCTACACCTTC.

The rearrangement joins TRBV7-9 to TRBJ2-2; 11 bases agree with TRBD2. V trimming: 5 bases; J trimming: 5 bases; junction bases outside the gene matches: 7. The CDR3 is 16 amino acids. Per the germline V gene, CDR1 is SEHNR and CDR2 is FQNEAQ (reference sequence). The CDR3 coding sequence is TGTGCCAGCAGCACACTAGCGGGAGTGTATACCGGGGAGCTGTTTTTT. Its translation is CASSTLAGVYTGELFF.

The chain has TRBV30 and TRBJ2-1, with 11 nucleotides matching TRBD2. Germline V gene data show CDR1 as GTSNPN and CDR2 as SVGIG (reference sequence). CDR3 length: 15 amino acids. V shed 2 bases, J shed 7 bases, and the junction held 7 bases outside the gene matches. CDR3 bases: TGTGCCTGGAGTCGTCTAGCGGGAGGCAGGAATGAGCAGTTCTTC. It encodes CAWSRLAGGRNEQFF.

The rearrangement uses TRBV7-9 and TRBJ2-1; no definite D call. From germline, CDR1 is SEHNR and CDR2 FQNEAQ (reference sequence). Trimming shortened V by 5 bases and J by 4 bases, and 15 bases separated the two germline ends. The CDR3 extends over 15 amino acids. The CDR3 here is CASSPRKGLYNEQFF. In DNA, the CDR3 is TGTGCCAGCAGCCCGCGGAAAGGTTTGTACAATGAGCAGTTCTTC. The whole variable domain, remainder taken from reference TRBV7-9 and TRBJ2-1, is DTGVSQNPRHKITKRGQNVTFRCDPISEHNRLYWYRQTLGQGPEFLTYFQNEAQLEKSRLLSDRFSAERPKGSFSTLEIQRTEQGDSAMYLCASSPRKGLYNEQFFGPGTRLTVL.

V is TRBV18 and J is TRBJ1-5; the match to TRBD1 covers 11 bases. Germline V CDR1 and CDR2: KGHSH, LQKENI. CDR3 size: 20 residues. Trimming cost V 2 bases and J 4 bases; bases outside gene matches: 16. The CDR3 region is CASSPGTGGGNEVMNQPQHF. CDR3 DNA: TGTGCCAGCTCACCAGGGACAGGGGGAGGGAACGAGGTTATGAATCAGCCCCAGCATTTT. Using reference TRBV18 and TRBJ1-5 for the parts outside the CDR3, the full variable domain is NAGVMQNPRHLVRRRGQEARLRCSPMKGHSHVYWYRQLPEEGLKFMVYLQKENIIDESGMPKERFSAEFPKEGPSILRIQQVVRGDSAAYFCASSPGTGGGNEVMNQPQHFGDGTRLSIL.

V and J are TRBV5-5 and TRBJ2-6; D is possibly TRBD1 (5 bases). The CDR3 extends over 16 amino acids. The V end was cut by 0 bases, the J end by 1 base, with 8 bases between. Per germline, CDR1 SGHKS and CDR2 YYEKEE (reference sequence). CDR3 sequence: CASSLARVSGANVLTF. CDR3 bases: TGTGCCAGCAGCTTGGCCAGGGTTTCTGGGGCCAACGTCCTGACTTTC.

The gene calls are TRBV13 and TRBJ2-7; D might be TRBD1 (6 bases). The V end was cut by 2 bases, the J end by 6 bases, with 14 bases between. Germline V CDR1 and CDR2: PRHDT, FYEKMQ (reference sequence). CDR3 size: 14 residues. CDR3 loop: CASSLQGSLPEQYF. Here the CDR3 DNA reads TGTGCCAGCAGCTTACAGGGGAGTCTCCCCGAGCAGTACTTC.

The chain has TRBV15 and TRBJ2-7, with D unclear. The CDR3 sequence is 14 residues long. CDR1 is LNHNV and CDR2 is YYDKDF in the germline V gene (reference sequence). V lost 0 bases and J lost 3, with 9 bases in between. The CDR3 DNA is TGTGCCACCAGCAGAGATCGGGTGCTCTACGAGCAGTACTTC. It encodes CATSRDRVLYEQYF.

This clone was detected a few times. The chain links TRBV14 to TRBJ1-6; 10 bases are shared with TRBD1. CDR1 is SGHDN and CDR2 is FVKESK in the germline V gene. V dropped 2 bases and J dropped 9; count of bases not matched to a gene: 4. The CDR3 runs to 15 residues. The CDR3: CASSQRGTGVSPLHF. The CDR3 coding sequence is TGTGCCAGCAGCCAACGAGGGACAGGGGTTTCACCCCTCCACTTT.

The rearrangement uses TRBV27 and TRBJ1-4, with 7 positions matching TRBD1. Germline V CDR1 and CDR2: MNHEY, SMNVEV (reference sequence). Trimming removed 6 bases from V and 7 bases from J; junction bases left unmatched: 14. The length of the CDR3 is 16 residues. The CDR3 loop reads CASSRQNRGLREKLFF. Written as DNA, the CDR3 is TGTGCCAGCAGCCGGCAAAACAGGGGTTTGCGTGAAAAACTGTTTTTT.

This clone was detected only once. This sequence joins TRBV19 and TRBJ2-3; TRBD1 might be the D (5 bases). The V end lost 4 bases, the J end lost 4 bases, and 15 bases lay between the germline ends. The CDR3 sequence is 15 residues long. Looked up from germline, CDR1 is LNHDA and CDR2 is SQIVND (reference sequence). In DNA, the CDR3 is TGTGCCAGTAGTACCGAACCCGCACAGGCAGATACGCAGTATTTT. This codes for CASSTEPAQADTQYF.

The rearrangement joins TRBV28 to TRBJ2-5; 9 bases are shared with TRBD1. The CDR3 is made up of 17 amino acids. After removal of 3 bases from V and 0 bases from J, the junction contained 8 bases not matched to a gene. Germline values: CDR1 MDHEN, CDR2 SYDVKM. The CDR3: CASSFQRTGVNQETQYF. The CDR3 coding sequence is TGTGCCAGCAGTTTTCAGAGGACAGGGGTTAACCAAGAGACCCAGTACTTC.

The rearrangement joins TRBV6-5 to TRBJ1-3, with 8 bases that match TRBD1. Germline CDR1 and CDR2: MNHEY and SVGAGI. CDR3 length: 15 amino acids. After removal of 6 bases from V and 4 bases from J, the junction contained 8 bases not matched to a gene. In nucleotides, the CDR3 is TGTGCCAGCAGGACAGGGGAATCTTACGGAAACACCATATATTTT. Protein sequence: CASRTGESYGNTIYF.